The source of this T cell receptor beta chain is a study of response to subunit inactivated influenza vaccine. Study-wide results and limits: The authors proposed limited new T cell recruitment per seasonal influenza vaccination.

Germline CDR1 and CDR2: MGHRA and YSYEKL. CDR3 size: 14 residues. Via MiXCR, TCRdb re-called the RT-PCR reads, giving one row per CDR3 protein. Here the sample spans about 700,000 distinct CDR3 sequences, approximately 15% being singletons. This clonotype appeared many times. Its cognate antigen is unknown. Germline and junction disagree at one end, which may indicate a read error. The chain carries TRBV4-1 and TRBJ2-7; 8 bases are a match to TRBD2. This TCR derives from a man in his fifties who received an inactivated influenza vaccine. This specimen was PBMCs from blood, taken 14 to 15 days before vaccination. The CDR3, as DNA: TGTGCCAGCAGCCAAATAGCGGGAACCTACGAGCAGTACTTC. This translates into CASSQIAGTYEQYF.